Presented here are 20 T cell receptor beta chains from one specimen sequenced in a study of cytomegalovirus exposure and HLA in healthy donors. The PCR ran on 60 Vbeta and 13 Jbeta primers. The data were produced by immunoSEQ multiplex PCR, yet TCRdb's version contains in-frame clones alone and is incomplete. Among about 94,000 clones, roughly 78% were seen once, and the ten largest hold under 0.8%. Sample: PBMCs. The receptor set was obtained from a woman between 55 and 75 years old in good health and CMV-seronegative.

J is TRBJ2-5 and V is TRBV28; perhaps TRBD1 as D (5 bases). The DNA end is more similar to TRBJ2-7, so the J call may be wrong. From germline, CDR1 is MDHEN and CDR2 SYDVKM. CDR3 size: 15 residues. CDR3 sequence (DNA): TGTGCCAGCAGTTTATCAGGGTCTCTGTTCCACGAGCAGTACTTC. This codes for CASSLSGSLFHEQYF.

The chain is built from TRBV9 and TRBJ2-5; D ambiguous. V was clipped by 2 bases and J by 4 bases, with 9 bases between them. Germline V lookup: CDR1 SGDLS, CDR2 YYNGEE. The length of the CDR3 is 13 residues. DNA for the CDR3: TGTGCCAGCAGCGTGATCGGCGGAGAGACCCAGTACTTC. Translating it yields CASSVIGGETQYF.

The chain joins TRBV5-6 to TRBJ2-1; the D is unclear. The CDR3 covers 13 residues. Trimming stripped 1 base from V and 1 base from J, with 3 bases between. CDR1 SGHDT and CDR2 YYEEEE come from the germline V gene. The DNA for the CDR3 is TGTGCCAGCAGCTTGCCTTCCTACAATGAGCAGTTCTTC. It specifies CASSLPSYNEQFF. Based on the CDR3 plus reference TRBV5-6 and TRBJ2-1, the full variable domain is DAGVTQSPTHLIKTRGQQVTLRCSPKSGHDTVSWYQQALGQGPQFIFQYYEEEERQRGNFPDRFSGHQFPNYSSELNVNALLLGDSALYLCASSLPSYNEQFFGPGTRLTVL.

CDR3 in DNA: TGTGCCAGCAGCTCCTGGACTAGCTATGACGAGCAGTACTTC. Translation: CASSSWTSYDEQYF. The chain couples TRBV5-6 to TRBJ2-7; 8 bases match TRBD2. The V gene's germline CDR1 is SGHDT and CDR2 YYEEEE. Trimming removed 3 bases from V and 5 bases from J; junction bases left unmatched: 7. The CDR3 contains 14 residues. The full variable domain, its missing parts supplied by reference TRBV5-6 and TRBJ2-7, is DAGVTQSPTHLIKTRGQQVTLRCSPKSGHDTVSWYQQALGQGPQFIFQYYEEEERQRGNFPDRFSGHQFPNYSSELNVNALLLGDSALYLCASSSWTSYDEQYFGPGTRLTVT.

There are a few counts of this clone. The chain is built from TRBV15 and TRBJ2-1, with D possibly matching TRBD1 (5 bases). Trimming cost V 1 base and J 0 bases, with 10 bases left between them. The germline V gene has CDR1 LNHNV and CDR2 YYDKDF (reference sequence). This CDR3 has 16 amino acids. CDR3 DNA sequence: TGTGCCACCAGCAGAGGCGGACATCTCTCCTACAATGAGCAGTTCTTC. It encodes CATSRGGHLSYNEQFF. Looking up the rest from reference TRBV15 and TRBJ2-1 gives the full variable domain: DAMVIQNPRYQVTQFGKPVTLSCSQTLNHNVMYWYQQKSSQAPKLLFHYYDKDFNNEADTPDNFQSRRPNTSFCFLDIRSPGLGDTAMYLCATSRGGHLSYNEQFFGPGTRLTVL.

The chain has TRBV7-7 and TRBJ2-1; D may be TRBD2 (5 bases). The CDR3 runs 15 residues. V lost 1 base to trimming and J lost 0 bases, with 7 bases between them. Germline V gene lookup returns CDR1 SSHAT and CDR2 FNYEAQ (reference sequence). This chain's CDR3 is CASSLGESSYNEQFF. CDR3 nucleotides: TGTGCCAGCAGCTTAGGGGAGAGCTCCTACAATGAGCAGTTCTTC.

The chain is built from TRBV28 and TRBJ1-3; D uncertain. Trimming cost V 4 bases and J 4 bases, with 23 bases left between them. The germline CDR1 and CDR2 sequences are MDHEN and SYDVKM. The CDR3 is 18 amino acids. DNA of the CDR3: TGTGCCAGCAGTTCTGTTCTGGGCACCAACCGCCTAGGAAACACCATATATTTT. Translating gives CASSSVLGTNRLGNTIYF.

V is TRBV2 and J is TRBJ2-5; 9 bases agree with TRBD1. The J segment lost 1 base and the V segment lost 4 bases, leaving 16 bases of the junction unmatched. This CDR3 region has 19 residues. CDR1 and CDR2 from the germline V gene are SNHLY and FYNNEI. The CDR3 sequence: CASSVTGGLADATQETQYF. Here the CDR3 DNA reads TGTGCCAGCAGTGTTACAGGGGGCTTGGCCGATGCTACCCAAGAGACCCAGTACTTC.

This clone has just one count. The chain is built from TRBV30 and TRBJ2-1; perhaps TRBD1 as D (6 bases). V dropped 3 bases and J dropped 3 bases, with 18 bases sitting between them. Germline V gene data show CDR1 as GTSNPN and CDR2 as SVGIG (reference sequence). The CDR3 length is 16 residues. The CDR3 DNA follows: TGTGCCTGGAGGGCAGGGGATAGTCAAGACTACAATGAGCAGTTCTTC. Protein: CAWRAGDSQDYNEQFF.

Only one count was recorded for this clone. This chain connects TRBV6-5 to TRBJ2-7, with 12 nucleotides matching TRBD2. This CDR3 is built from 15 residues. V was pared by 6 bases and J by 1 base, with 4 bases of the junction left unmatched. From germline, CDR1 is MNHEY and CDR2 SVGAGI. CDR3 residues: CASSALAGGSYEQYF. Here the CDR3 DNA reads TGTGCCAGCAGCGCACTAGCGGGAGGTTCCTACGAGCAGTACTTC.

This rearrangement joins TRBV6-6 to TRBJ2-3; D perhaps matches TRBD2 (6 bases). Looked up from germline, CDR1 is MNHNY and CDR2 is SVGAGI (reference sequence). CDR3 size: 13 residues. V lost 6 bases to trimming and J lost 4 bases, with 11 bases between them. CDR3 amino acids: CASRWDSADTQYF. In DNA form, the CDR3 reads TGTGCCAGCAGGTGGGACTCCGCAGATACGCAGTATTTT.

The V and J genes are TRBV19 and TRBJ2-7, with D possibly matching TRBD2 (5 bases). Germline loops: CDR1 LNHDA, CDR2 SQIVND (reference sequence). V gave up 1 base and J gave up 3 bases, with 13 bases separating them. The CDR3 sequence is 15 residues long. CDR3 DNA: TGTGCCAGTAGTATAGGACATAACGGGGACTACGAGCAGTACTTC. It specifies CASSIGHNGDYEQYF.

This clone was observed a few times. The rearrangement joins TRBV7-6 to TRBJ1-1; 8 nucleotides line up with TRBD1. The ends lost 5 bases at V and 4 bases at J; junction bases unmatched: 6. CDR1 is SGHVS and CDR2 is FNYEAQ in the germline V gene. The CDR3 extends over 14 amino acids. CDR3 loop: CASSPGQEGTEAFF. CDR3 nucleotides: TGTGCCAGCAGCCCGGGACAGGAGGGCACTGAAGCTTTCTTT. The full variable domain, completed using reference TRBV7-6 and TRBJ1-1, is GAGVSQSPRYKVTKRGQDVALRCDPISGHVSLYWYRQALGQGPEFLTYFNYEAQQDKSGLPNDRFSAERPEGSISTLTIQRTEQRDSAMYRCASSPGQEGTEAFFGQGTRLTVV.

The chain links TRBV5-4 to TRBJ1-4; D uncertain. The CDR3 runs 15 residues. The V gene's germline CDR1 is SGHNT and CDR2 YYREEE (reference sequence). The V end was cut by 4 bases, the J end by 3 bases, with 13 bases between. The CDR3 coding sequence is TGTGCCAGCAGCCTCTCAGGTGTAGCTAATGAAAAACTGTTTTTT. Translating gives CASSLSGVANEKLFF.

Only a few counts were recorded for this clone. The chain recombines TRBV9 with TRBJ2-1; D gene unclear. The CDR3 is 15 amino acids. Germline loops: CDR1 SGDLS, CDR2 YYNGEE. The V gene lost 0 bases and the J gene lost 8 bases, with 15 bases spanning the gap. CDR3 nucleotides: TGTGCCAGCAGCGTAGGACAAGAGTGGATTCATGAGCAGTTCTTC. This gives the protein CASSVGQEWIHEQFF.

The V call is TRBV6-1, the J call TRBJ1-4, with 7 bases that match TRBD1. J was trimmed by 5 bases and V by 5 bases; bases with no gene match: 8. Germline V gene sequence: CDR1 MNHNS, CDR2 SASEGT. The CDR3 is made up of 15 amino acids. The CDR3 DNA reads TGTGCCAGCAGTTCCAACAGGGGATGGAATGAAAAACTGTTTTTT. This sequence encodes CASSSNRGWNEKLFF.

The chain is built from TRBV12-5 and TRBJ2-7; D uncertain. CDR3 length equals 14 residues. Germline values: CDR1 LGHNT, CDR2 FRNRAP. V shed 1 base and J shed 0 bases, with 7 bases lying between them. CDR3 nucleotides: TGTGCTAGTGGTTTGGCGGTAAACTCCTACGAGCAGTACTTC. Translated, it gives CASGLAVNSYEQYF.

The chain has TRBV28 and TRBJ2-7; D remains unclear. Germline CDR1 and CDR2: MDHEN and SYDVKM. The CDR3 loop spans 15 amino acids. V lost 5 bases, J lost 2 bases, and 16 bases lay in between. The CDR3 reads CASSTPVGQAYEQYF. The CDR3 bases are TGTGCCAGCAGTACCCCAGTTGGGCAGGCCTACGAGCAGTACTTC.

This clone was detected once. The chain has TRBV5-6 and TRBJ1-1, with 7 bases identical to TRBD1. The V and J ends lost 3 bases and 5 bases, in that order; junction bases with no gene match: 13. There are 16 residues in the CDR3. CDR1 and CDR2 (germline): SGHDT, YYEEEE. The DNA for the CDR3 is TGTGCCAGCAGCTCCTTCTACAGGGGAGTGTGGACTGAAGCTTTCTTT. This encodes CASSSFYRGVWTEAFF.

The chain joins TRBV2 to TRBJ1-1; D remains unclear. The germline V gene has CDR1 SNHLY and CDR2 FYNNEI. The CDR3 spans 13 residues. V shed 7 bases and J shed 4 bases, with 13 bases lying between them. Here the CDR3 DNA reads TGTGCCAGCAACGCGTTCGGTAGCACTGAAGCTTTCTTT. Translating it yields CASNAFGSTEAFF.